These T cell receptor beta chains were read from a single sample in a study of blood T cell repertoires in COVID-19. The data were produced by immunoSEQ multiplex PCR, yet TCRdb's version contains in-frame clones alone and is incomplete. The sample has hundreds of thousands of clones; roughly 85% are singletons. The sequencing sample was made of peripheral blood. These receptors were taken from a woman under 40 with active or convalescent COVID-19. Each CDR3 is given with its conserved first and last residue. A D gene is named only where the DNA matches it firmly. A clone size is listed for some rows: how often the clone was seen (once, few, many), or a class if it is expanded.

v_call: TRBV25-1; j_call: TRBJ1-1; d_call: NA; clone_size: NA; cdr3_aa: CASSESRGNTEAFF; cdr3_nt: TGTGCCAGCAGTGAGTCCAGGGGGAACACTGAAGCTTTCTTT
v_call: TRBV6-1; j_call: TRBJ1-6; d_call: TRBD1; clone_size: NA; cdr3_aa: CASSEGTGRSLYNSPLHF; cdr3_nt: TGTGCCAGCAGTGAAGGGACAGGGAGGAGTTTGTATAATTCACCCCTCCACTTT
v_call: TRBV6-5; j_call: TRBJ2-7; d_call: TRBD1; clone_size: NA; cdr3_aa: CASNGQGWDEQYF; cdr3_nt: TGTGCCAGCAACGGACAGGGGTGGGACGAGCAGTACTTC
v_call: TRBV4-1; j_call: TRBJ2-3; d_call: TRBD2; clone_size: NA; cdr3_aa: CASSLTGLASDTQYF; cdr3_nt: TGCGCCAGCAGCCTCACGGGACTAGCGTCGGATACGCAGTATTTT
v_call: TRBV19; j_call: TRBJ1-5; d_call: TRBD1; clone_size: NA; cdr3_aa: CASSKIRDSNQPQHF; cdr3_nt: TGTGCCAGTAGTAAGATCCGGGACAGTAATCAGCCCCAGCATTTT
v_call: TRBV30; j_call: TRBJ1-1; d_call: TRBD1; clone_size: NA; cdr3_aa: CASKTGAGTEAFF; cdr3_nt: TGTGCCTCAAAAACAGGGGCTGGCACTGAAGCTTTCTTT
v_call: TRBV6-2/TRBV6-3; j_call: TRBJ1-2; d_call: TRBD1; clone_size: NA; cdr3_aa: CASSGRDRGSYGYTF; cdr3_nt: TGTGCCAGCAGTGGACGGGACAGGGGGTCCTATGGCTACACCTTC
v_call: TRBV7-7; j_call: TRBJ2-5; d_call: TRBD1; clone_size: once; cdr3_aa: CASSFRQGYQETQYF; cdr3_nt: TGTGCCAGCAGCTTCAGACAGGGCTACCAAGAGACCCAGTACTTC
v_call: TRBV5-1; j_call: TRBJ2-7; d_call: NA; clone_size: few; cdr3_aa: CASRDYSSYEQYF; cdr3_nt: TGCGCCAGCAGGGACTACTCCTCCTACGAGCAGTACTTC
v_call: TRBV19; j_call: TRBJ2-7; d_call: TRBD2; clone_size: NA; cdr3_aa: CATASGGDYEQYF; cdr3_nt: TGTGCCACGGCTAGCGGGGGAGACTACGAGCAGTACTTC
v_call: TRBV5-1; j_call: TRBJ2-2; d_call: NA; clone_size: NA; cdr3_aa: CASSKGENTGELFF; cdr3_nt: TGCGCCAGCAGCAAAGGGGAAAACACCGGGGAGCTGTTTTTT
v_call: TRBV19; j_call: TRBJ1-1; d_call: NA; clone_size: NA; cdr3_aa: CARTHGAPFEAFF; cdr3_nt: TGTGCCAGGACTCATGGGGCGCCTTTTGAAGCTTTCTTT
v_call: TRBV28; j_call: TRBJ2-7; d_call: NA; clone_size: NA; cdr3_aa: CASSLSTGSLKHEQYF; cdr3_nt: TGTGCCAGCAGTCTCTCAACAGGGTCGCTTAAGCACGAGCAGTACTTC
v_call: TRBV15; j_call: TRBJ2-7; d_call: NA; clone_size: NA; cdr3_aa: CATSRDSGTSYEQYF; cdr3_nt: TGTGCCACCAGCAGAGATAGCGGAACCTCCTACGAGCAGTACTTC
v_call: TRBV6-6; j_call: TRBJ1-4; d_call: NA; clone_size: NA; cdr3_aa: CASSYTLGGSGEKLFF; cdr3_nt: TGTGCCAGCAGTTACACCCTTGGAGGTTCTGGAGAAAAACTGTTTTTT
v_call: TRBV5-5; j_call: TRBJ2-3; d_call: NA; clone_size: NA; cdr3_aa: CASSLLSTDTQYF; cdr3_nt: TGTGCCAGCAGCTTACTTAGCACAGATACGCAGTATTTT
v_call: TRBV18; j_call: TRBJ1-6; d_call: TRBD1; clone_size: NA; cdr3_aa: CASSTDRVGSPLHF; cdr3_nt: TGTGCCAGCTCAACGGACAGGGTAGGGTCACCCCTCCACTTT
v_call: TRBV30; j_call: TRBJ1-6; d_call: NA; clone_size: NA; cdr3_aa: CASSEDSPLHF; cdr3_nt: TGTGCTTCGAGCGAGGATTCACCCCTCCACTTT
v_call: TRBV5-1; j_call: TRBJ2-5; d_call: TRBD2; clone_size: NA; cdr3_aa: CASSLASGRGETQYF; cdr3_nt: TGCGCCAGCAGCTTGGCTAGCGGGAGAGGAGAGACCCAGTACTTC
v_call: TRBV19; j_call: TRBJ1-2; d_call: NA; clone_size: NA; cdr3_aa: CASRVTGVYGYTF; cdr3_nt: TGTGCCAGTAGGGTAACAGGCGTCTATGGCTACACCTTC
v_call: TRBV5-4; j_call: TRBJ1-5; d_call: NA; clone_size: NA; cdr3_aa: CASSLAFSNQPQHF; cdr3_nt: TGTGCCAGCAGCTTGGCTTTTAGCAATCAGCCCCAGCATTTT
v_call: TRBV6-5; j_call: TRBJ1-2; d_call: NA; clone_size: NA; cdr3_aa: CASSRQYPLNYGYTF; cdr3_nt: TGTGCCAGCAGCCGACAGTACCCCCTTAACTATGGCTACACCTTC
v_call: TRBV5-1; j_call: TRBJ2-5; d_call: NA; clone_size: NA; cdr3_aa: CASSWGQRQETQYF; cdr3_nt: TGCGCCAGCAGCTGGGGACAACGCCAAGAGACCCAGTACTTC
v_call: TRBV5-1; j_call: TRBJ2-7; d_call: TRBD1; clone_size: NA; cdr3_aa: CASSLALGQGDEQYF; cdr3_nt: TGCGCCAGCAGCTTGGCCCTGGGACAGGGAGACGAGCAGTACTTC
v_call: TRBV5-1; j_call: TRBJ2-2; d_call: NA; clone_size: NA; cdr3_aa: CASSLEGVNTGELFF; cdr3_nt: TGCGCCAGCAGCTTGGAAGGGGTCAACACCGGGGAGCTGTTTTTT
v_call: TRBV2; j_call: TRBJ2-5; d_call: TRBD1; clone_size: NA; cdr3_aa: CASRDYPGQGQETQYF; cdr3_nt: TGTGCCAGCAGGGACTACCCCGGACAGGGCCAAGAGACCCAGTACTTC
v_call: TRBV18; j_call: TRBJ2-6; d_call: TRBD2; clone_size: NA; cdr3_aa: CASSPPGSGGSTGANVLTF; cdr3_nt: TGTGCCAGCTCACCACCGGGTAGCGGGGGAAGTACGGGGGCCAACGTCCTGACTTTC
v_call: TRBV7-9; j_call: TRBJ1-2; d_call: TRBD1; clone_size: NA; cdr3_aa: CASSLEEGAISYGYTF; cdr3_nt: TGTGCCAGCAGCTTAGAGGAGGGGGCGATAAGCTATGGCTACACCTTC
v_call: TRBV5-1; j_call: TRBJ1-2; d_call: NA; clone_size: NA; cdr3_aa: CASSLEGQGGRITF; cdr3_nt: TGCGCCAGCAGCTTGGAGGGCCAGGGAGGCAGGATAACCTTC
v_call: TRBV10-1; j_call: TRBJ2-7; d_call: NA; clone_size: NA; cdr3_aa: CASSWAPGYEQYF; cdr3_nt: TGCGCCAGCAGCTGGGCTCCGGGGTACGAGCAGTACTTC
v_call: TRBV3-1/TRBV3-2; j_call: TRBJ2-7; d_call: TRBD2; clone_size: NA; cdr3_aa: CASRITTSGSSGEQYF; cdr3_nt: TGTGCCAGCAGGATTACGACTAGCGGGAGTTCGGGTGAGCAGTACTTC
v_call: TRBV5-1; j_call: TRBJ2-6; d_call: NA; clone_size: NA; cdr3_aa: CASSLSYSRDRTGANVLTF; cdr3_nt: TGCGCCAGCAGCTTGAGTTACTCGAGGGATAGGACCGGGGCCAACGTCCTGACTTTC
v_call: TRBV7-8; j_call: TRBJ2-7; d_call: NA; clone_size: NA; cdr3_aa: CASSLVGDLNYEQYF; cdr3_nt: TGTGCCAGCAGCCTTGTGGGGGACTTAAATTACGAGCAGTACTTC
v_call: TRBV5-1; j_call: TRBJ2-7; d_call: TRBD1; clone_size: NA; cdr3_aa: CASSTGTAYEQYF; cdr3_nt: TGCGCCAGCAGCACCGGGACAGCTTACGAGCAGTACTTC
v_call: TRBV11-1; j_call: TRBJ2-3; d_call: NA; clone_size: NA; cdr3_aa: CASSFWGRSDTQYF; cdr3_nt: TGTGCCAGCAGCTTCTGGGGCAGGTCAGATACGCAGTATTTT
v_call: TRBV29-1; j_call: TRBJ2-1; d_call: NA; clone_size: NA; cdr3_aa: CSVEEGLGEEQFF; cdr3_nt: TGCAGCGTTGAAGAGGGCCTCGGTGAGGAGCAGTTCTTC
v_call: TRBV5-4; j_call: TRBJ2-2; d_call: NA; clone_size: once; cdr3_aa: CASSGRDSNTGELFF; cdr3_nt: TGTGCCAGCAGCGGCCGCGACTCGAACACCGGGGAGCTGTTTTTT
v_call: TRBV11-2; j_call: TRBJ1-1; d_call: TRBD1; clone_size: NA; cdr3_aa: CASSLTTGATEAFF; cdr3_nt: TGTGCCAGCAGCTTAACGACAGGGGCCACTGAAGCTTTCTTT
v_call: TRBV6-5; j_call: TRBJ1-3; d_call: NA; clone_size: once; cdr3_aa: CASSYSLLSSGNTIYF; cdr3_nt: TGTGCCAGCAGTTACTCCCTCTTGTCCTCTGGAAACACCATATATTTT
v_call: TRBV5-1; j_call: TRBJ2-3; d_call: NA; clone_size: once; cdr3_aa: CASSLQDTQYF; cdr3_nt: TGCGCCAGCAGCTTACAAGATACGCAGTATTTT
v_call: TRBV5-4; j_call: TRBJ2-7; d_call: TRBD2; clone_size: few; cdr3_aa: CASSLEWGNSGATYEQYF; cdr3_nt: TGTGCCAGCAGCCTCGAGTGGGGGAATAGCGGGGCCACCTACGAGCAGTACTTC
v_call: TRBV7-8; j_call: TRBJ1-1; d_call: TRBD1; clone_size: NA; cdr3_aa: CASSSSAGTANTEAFF; cdr3_nt: TGTGCCAGCAGTTCCTCAGCCGGGACAGCGAACACTGAAGCTTTCTTT
v_call: TRBV7-2; j_call: TRBJ2-7; d_call: TRBD1; clone_size: NA; cdr3_aa: CASSLGGTAIPYEQYF; cdr3_nt: TGTGCCAGCAGCTTAGGTGGGACAGCCATCCCCTACGAGCAGTACTTC
v_call: TRBV15; j_call: TRBJ2-7; d_call: NA; clone_size: NA; cdr3_aa: CATSRSGVAYEQYF; cdr3_nt: TGTGCCACCAGCAGATCCGGGGTTGCCTACGAGCAGTACTTC
v_call: TRBV3-1/TRBV3-2; j_call: TRBJ1-1; d_call: NA; clone_size: NA; cdr3_aa: CASSEQGRNTEAFF; cdr3_nt: TGTGCCAGCAGCGAGCAGGGCCGGAACACTGAAGCTTTCTTT
v_call: TRBV11-3; j_call: TRBJ1-2; d_call: NA; clone_size: NA; cdr3_aa: CASSRSGYGYTF; cdr3_nt: TGTGCCAGCAGCCGGAGTGGCTATGGCTACACCTTC
v_call: TRBV6-1; j_call: TRBJ2-1; d_call: TRBD2; clone_size: NA; cdr3_aa: CASSEYTSAQVDEQFF; cdr3_nt: TGTGCCAGCAGTGAATATACTAGCGCCCAGGTTGATGAGCAGTTCTTC
v_call: TRBV6-1; j_call: TRBJ2-1; d_call: TRBD1; clone_size: NA; cdr3_aa: CASSGLGQGAFFEQFF; cdr3_nt: TGTGCCAGCAGTGGGTTAGGACAGGGGGCTTTCTTTGAGCAGTTCTTC
v_call: TRBV7-7; j_call: TRBJ2-3; d_call: TRBD2; clone_size: NA; cdr3_aa: CASSLGAGAIPDTQYF; cdr3_nt: TGTGCCAGCAGCTTAGGTGCGGGAGCTATCCCAGATACGCAGTATTTT
v_call: TRBV6-6; j_call: TRBJ2-7; d_call: TRBD1; clone_size: few; cdr3_aa: CASSYGTGLEQYF; cdr3_nt: TGTGCCAGCAGTTACGGGACAGGTCTCGAGCAGTACTTC
v_call: TRBV10-3; j_call: TRBJ2-1; d_call: TRBD2; clone_size: few; cdr3_aa: CATVSGREGEQFF; cdr3_nt: TGTGCCACCGTTAGCGGGAGGGAGGGTGAGCAGTTCTTC
v_call: TRBV25-1; j_call: TRBJ2-1; d_call: TRBD2; clone_size: NA; cdr3_aa: CASSVSGRGNEQFF; cdr3_nt: TGTGCCAGCAGTGTTAGCGGGAGGGGAAATGAGCAGTTCTTC
v_call: TRBV4-2; j_call: TRBJ1-2; d_call: NA; clone_size: NA; cdr3_aa: CASSHGQNPYGYTF; cdr3_nt: TGTGCCAGCAGCCACGGACAGAACCCATATGGCTACACCTTC